Below, 29 T cell receptor beta chains from the same sample are listed, as sequenced in a study of technical replicates of blood from a few donors. TCRdb's copy holds only in-frame clones and misses some; the assay was immunoSEQ multiplex PCR. The sample consists of about 100,000 clones, approximately 95% of them appearing once. Material for sequencing was T cells isolated from PBMCs. The receptors derive from a human donor in good health.

The chain couples TRBV6-5 to TRBJ1-2; D is unresolved. Between the trimmed V and J ends, which lost 1 base and 6 bases, there was a span of 9 bases. From germline, CDR1 is MNHEY and CDR2 SVGAGI. The CDR3 is made up of 13 amino acids. CDR3: CASSYYPDNGYTF. DNA of the CDR3: TGTGCCAGCAGTTACTATCCAGATAATGGCTACACCTTC.

The rearrangement uses TRBV7-9 and TRBJ2-7; TRBD2 is a possible D gene (6 bases). The CDR3 loop spans 13 amino acids. Trimming removed 4 bases at V and 6 bases at J, with 13 bases between. The germline gives CDR1 SEHNR, CDR2 FQNEAQ (reference sequence). In DNA form, the CDR3 reads TGTGCCAGCAGCTATAAACGGGGGAGCGAGCAGTACTTC. Translated, it gives CASSYKRGSEQYF.

The chain carries TRBV19 and TRBJ2-1; unclear D gene. Trimming removed 5 bases from V and 5 bases from J, with 16 bases in between. Germline CDR1 reads LNHDA; CDR2 reads SQIVND (reference sequence). The CDR3 loop spans 15 amino acids. CDR3 DNA: TGTGCCAGTAGTTTCACCCCGCGAGAAAACAATGAGCAGTTCTTC. Amino acids: CASSFTPRENNEQFF.

For the CDR3, the DNA is TGTGCCAGCAGCGTAGGACACCGCACAGATACGCAGTATTTT. Translating it yields CASSVGHRTDTQYF. V usage is TRBV9 and J usage is TRBJ2-3; no clear D gene. V lost 0 bases to trimming and J lost 1 base, with 6 bases between them. Germline-derived CDR1 and CDR2 are SGDLS and YYNGEE. The CDR3 has 14 residues. The complete variable domain, with remaining parts taken from reference TRBV9 and TRBJ2-3, reads DSGVTQTPKHLITATGQRVTLRCSPRSGDLSVYWYQQSLDQGLQFLIQYYNGEERAKGNILERFSAQQFPDLHSELNLSSLELGDSALYFCASSVGHRTDTQYFGPGTRLTVL.

The chain joins TRBV18 to TRBJ1-5; D not resolved. The CDR3 runs to 14 residues. Germline V gene data show CDR1 as KGHSH and CDR2 as LQKENI. V gave up 3 bases and J gave up 7 bases, with 13 bases separating them. The CDR3 DNA sequence: TGTGCCAGCTCACCCAGGACGGCGGGACAGCCCCAGCATTTT. It translates to CASSPRTAGQPQHF.

The chain carries TRBV15 and TRBJ2-3; 9 bases fit TRBD2. V lost 1 base, J lost 1 base, and 12 bases stayed unmatched. The CDR3 contains 19 residues. Germline CDR1 is LNHNV and CDR2 is YYDKDF (reference sequence). This CDR3 is CATSRGSGSLAGGTDTQYF. CDR3 DNA: TGTGCCACCAGCAGAGGTTCAGGGAGTTTAGCGGGAGGCACAGATACGCAGTATTTT.

This chain uses TRBV19 with TRBJ1-2; TRBD1 is a possible D gene (6 bases). Trimming cost V 5 bases and J 4 bases, with 14 bases left between them. This CDR3 comprises 14 residues. Germline CDR1 LNHDA, CDR2 SQIVND (reference sequence). The DNA for the CDR3 is TGTGCCAGTAGTGCCCCAGGGGAATCCTATGGCTACACCTTC. Encoded protein: CASSAPGESYGYTF.

This chain joins TRBV5-1 and TRBJ2-7; possibly TRBD1 for D (5 bases). In germline, CDR1 is SGHRS, CDR2 YFSETQ. The CDR3 extends over 14 amino acids. V shed 1 base and J shed 2 bases, with 10 bases lying between them. The CDR3 sequence is CASSLSGQAYEQYF. CDR3 DNA: TGCGCCAGCAGCTTGTCAGGGCAGGCCTACGAGCAGTACTTC.

J is TRBJ2-2 and V is TRBV18; D gene ambiguous. The CDR3 sequence is 13 residues long. V lost 0 bases and J 5 bases, leaving 4 bases between the germline ends. Germline-derived CDR1 and CDR2 are KGHSH and LQKENI. CDR3 coding DNA: TGTGCCAGCTCACCACCCATGACCGGGGAGCTGTTTTTT. This sequence encodes CASSPPMTGELFF.

The genes are TRBV6-1 and TRBJ2-7; tentative D call: TRBD2 (5 bases). Trimming took 6 bases from V and 2 from J, leaving 11 bases between them. CDR1 is MNHNS and CDR2 is SASEGT in the germline V gene. The CDR3 totals 13 residues. The CDR3 DNA is TGTGCCAGCAGGGAGCCCGGGACCTACGAGCAGTACTTC. This sequence encodes CASREPGTYEQYF.

The CDR3 bases are TGTGCCAGCAGGTCATTCTACGAGCAGTACTTC. Translation gives CASRSFYEQYF. The chain employs TRBV6-5 and TRBJ2-7; D unresolved. V shed 6 bases and J shed 3 bases, with 6 bases lying between them. From germline, CDR1 is MNHEY and CDR2 SVGAGI. This CDR3 region has 11 residues.

This chain connects TRBV6-5 to TRBJ2-1, with a possible D match to TRBD2 (6 bases). The V gene lost 0 bases and the J gene lost 7 bases, with 13 bases spanning the gap. CDR1 MNHEY and CDR2 SVGAGI come from the germline V gene. The CDR3 covers 15 residues. The CDR3 nucleotides read TGTGCCAGCAGTTACTCCCCCGGGAGTCTAAATGAGCAGTTCTTC. It yields the protein CASSYSPGSLNEQFF.

The rearrangement links TRBV4-1 to TRBJ1-2; D unclear. Per germline, CDR1 MGHRA and CDR2 YSYEKL. Trimming stripped 3 bases from V and 2 bases from J, with 4 bases between. This CDR3 spans 12 amino acids. The CDR3 sequence is CASSQENYGYTF. As DNA, the CDR3 is TGCGCCAGCAGCCAGGAGAACTATGGCTACACCTTC.

The chain uses TRBV19 and TRBJ2-1; TRBD2 aligns across 10 bases. The CDR3 consists of 15 residues. The trim removed 10 bases at V and 8 bases at J, leaving 14 bases unmatched. The germline V gene encodes CDR1 LNHDA and CDR2 SQIVND (reference sequence). CDR3 region: CATGRLAGVVYEQFF. In DNA form, the CDR3 reads TGTGCCACCGGGCGGCTAGCGGGAGTGGTATATGAGCAGTTCTTC.

V is TRBV27 and J is TRBJ2-1, with TRBD2 matching over 10 bases. There are 14 residues in the CDR3. After removal of 7 bases from V and 7 bases from J, the junction contained 7 bases not matched to a gene. Germline values: CDR1 MNHEY, CDR2 SMNVEV (reference sequence). The CDR3 spells CASTLLAGVNEQFF. DNA of the CDR3: TGTGCCAGCACCCTTCTAGCGGGGGTAAATGAGCAGTTCTTC.

The chain combines TRBV11-2 with TRBJ1-2; D not resolved. This CDR3 has 14 amino acids. Trimming removed 1 base from V and 4 bases from J, with 10 bases in between. Germline V gene data show CDR1 as SGHAT and CDR2 as FQNNGV. CDR3 loop: CASSLGQPVYGYTF. In DNA form, the CDR3 reads TGTGCCAGCAGCTTAGGGCAACCAGTCTATGGCTACACCTTC.

In DNA, the CDR3 is TGTGCCAGCAGCTTCATTGAGCAGTTCTTC. This encodes CASSFIEQFF. The V gene is TRBV11-2, the J gene TRBJ2-1; no clear D. V dropped 3 bases and J dropped 9 bases, with 3 bases sitting between them. Germline V gene lookup returns CDR1 SGHAT and CDR2 FQNNGV. The CDR3 is 10 residues long.

This rearrangement joins TRBV7-2 to TRBJ1-6; TRBD1 aligns across 8 bases. With 5 bases clipped from V and 12 bases from J, the junction kept 15 bases outside the gene matches. Germline CDR1 reads SGHTA; CDR2 reads FQGNSA. This CDR3 is 16 amino acids long. Here the CDR3 DNA reads TGTGCCAGCAGCCCTGGACAGGGAATTACTGGACTACCCCTCCACTTT. It encodes CASSPGQGITGLPLHF.

This clone has a single count. V is TRBV5-7 and J is TRBJ1-2, with no clear D. TRBV5-7 is labeled an ORF, and its function is uncertain. Trimming took off 0 bases at V and 8 bases at J, with 5 bases between the two ends. The CDR3 length is 11 residues. The CDR3 DNA reads TGTGCCAGCAGCTTGGTACGGGGCTACACCTTC. Its translation is CASSLVRGYTF.

The chain carries TRBV6-4 and TRBJ2-1; possible D gene TRBD2, 6 bases. The V end lost 4 bases, the J end lost 6 bases, and 16 bases lay between the germline ends. The V gene's germline CDR1 is MRHNA and CDR2 SNTAGT. CDR3 length: 15 amino acids. The CDR3 protein is CASSADSGVGNEQFF. The CDR3 DNA reads as TGTGCCAGCAGTGCGGATTCGGGAGTGGGCAATGAGCAGTTCTTC.

The V gene is TRBV7-2, the J gene TRBJ2-3, with 8 nucleotides matching TRBD2. J lost 9 bases, V lost 2 bases, and 13 bases had no gene match. The CDR3 length is 16 residues. Per the germline V gene, CDR1 is SGHTA and CDR2 is FQGNSA. CDR3 nucleotides: TGTGCCAGCAGCTTAAACAATGCTCGGACTAGCAAAACGCAGTATTTT. This encodes CASSLNNARTSKTQYF.

The gene calls are TRBV10-3 and TRBJ2-7, with TRBD1 matching 12 bases. The CDR3 extends over 19 amino acids. Germline V gives CDR1 ENHRY, CDR2 SYGVKD. V trimming: 2 bases; J trimming: 0 bases; junction bases outside the gene matches: 11. The CDR3 sequence: CAISEGGDRGLFSSYEQYF. In nucleotides, the CDR3 is TGTGCCATCAGTGAGGGCGGGGACAGGGGGCTATTTAGCTCCTACGAGCAGTACTTC.

This rearrangement joins TRBV7-2 to TRBJ2-7; D perhaps matches TRBD1 (5 bases). Germline V lookup: CDR1 SGHTA, CDR2 FQGNSA. Trimming stripped 5 bases from V and 1 base from J, with 15 bases between. CDR3 length equals 15 residues. CDR3 sequence: CASSPRWGASYEQYF. The CDR3 DNA reads TGTGCCAGCAGCCCGCGGTGGGGCGCTTCCTACGAGCAGTACTTC.

The chain's CDR3 is CSVESDRPYEQYF. The CDR3 DNA is TGCAGCGTTGAGAGTGACAGACCCTACGAGCAGTACTTC. The chain carries TRBV29-1 and TRBJ2-7; the D gene is possibly TRBD1 (5 bases). The V end lost 3 bases, the J end lost 2 bases, and 11 bases lay between the germline ends. The CDR3 covers 13 residues. CDR1 and CDR2 (germline): SQVTM, ANQGSEA.

The chain is built from TRBV9 and TRBJ2-1, with D possibly matching TRBD2 (6 bases). CDR1 and CDR2 (germline): SGDLS, YYNGEE. The CDR3 runs to 16 residues. V was pared by 3 bases and J by 1 base, with 14 bases between. The CDR3 bases are TGTGCCAGCAGCGCTGACGGGGGTGGGTCCTACAATGAGCAGTTCTTC. This encodes CASSADGGGSYNEQFF.

V usage is TRBV7-3 and J usage is TRBJ2-7, with 7 bases identical to TRBD2. The junction had 6 bases not matched to a gene; V was cut back by 2 bases and J by 2 bases. Germline V CDR1 and CDR2: SGHTA, FQGTGA. The CDR3 runs to 15 residues. The CDR3 region has the DNA TGTGCCAGCAGCTTACAGTCTAGCGGTACCTACGAGCAGTACTTC. Residues: CASSLQSSGTYEQYF.

The J gene is TRBJ2-2, the V gene TRBV29-1; D not resolved. The CDR3 contains 15 residues. CDR1 and CDR2 (germline): SQVTM, ANQGSEA. Deletions cut 7 bases from V and 0 bases from J, with 15 bases between. CDR3 protein: CSALVRLPNTGELFF. For the CDR3, the DNA is TGCAGCGCCCTGGTAAGACTCCCGAACACCGGGGAGCTGTTTTTT.

The chain employs TRBV6-5 and TRBJ1-4, with 8 bases that match TRBD1. There are 15 residues in the CDR3. V lost 4 bases, J lost 7 bases, and 8 bases stayed unmatched. Per germline, CDR1 MNHEY and CDR2 SVGAGI. In nucleotides, the CDR3 is TGTGCCAGCAGTTTCACGACAGGGGCCCCTGAAAAACTGTTTTTT. Translating gives CASSFTTGAPEKLFF.

A word on this clone: This CDR3 is also generated by other DNA sequences in the sample. V usage is TRBV7-9 and J usage is TRBJ1-1; D possibly corresponds to TRBD1 (5 bases). Germline assignment: CDR1 SEHNR and CDR2 FQNEAQ (reference sequence). The germline V and J ends were trimmed by 1 base and 4 bases, with 10 bases remaining between them. The CDR3 sequence is 14 residues long. In DNA, the CDR3 is TGTGCCAGCAGCTTAGGGGGGGGTGGCACTGAAGCTTTCTTT. Amino acid sequence: CASSLGGGGTEAFF.